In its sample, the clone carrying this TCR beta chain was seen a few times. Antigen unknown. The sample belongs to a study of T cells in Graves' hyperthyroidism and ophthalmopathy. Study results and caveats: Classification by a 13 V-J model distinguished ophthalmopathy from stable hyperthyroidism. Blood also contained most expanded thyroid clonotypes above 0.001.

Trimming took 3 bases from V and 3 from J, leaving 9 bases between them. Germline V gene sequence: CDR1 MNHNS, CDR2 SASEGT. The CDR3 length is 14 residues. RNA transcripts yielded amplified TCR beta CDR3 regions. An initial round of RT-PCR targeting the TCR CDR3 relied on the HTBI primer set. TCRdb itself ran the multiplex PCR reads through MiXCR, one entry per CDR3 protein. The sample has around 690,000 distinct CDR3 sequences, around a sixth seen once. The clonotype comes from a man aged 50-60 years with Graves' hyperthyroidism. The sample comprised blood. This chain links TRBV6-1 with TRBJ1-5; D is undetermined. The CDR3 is CASSEVPINQPQHF. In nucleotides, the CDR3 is TGTGCCAGCAGTGAGGTACCGATCAATCAGCCCCAGCATTTT.